Listed below are T cell receptor beta chains from one sample, sequenced in a study of T-cell reconstitution after alpha-beta-depleted transplantation in children. From the PCR reads, TCRdb called clonotypes with MiXCR, one entry per CDR3 protein. Among some 350,000 distinct CDR3 sequences, about a tenth were seen once, and the ten largest hold 2% to 3%. The sample was PBMCs from the stem cell graft donor, taken from the stem cell graft. Receptors originate from a human donor who donated a stem cell graft to a child with acute lymphoblastic leukemia. CDR3s include the opening cysteine and the closing phenylalanine or tryptophan. The order of the fields is clone size, D gene, V gene, J gene, CDR3 protein, CDR3 DNA. D genes are given only for firm matches. A clone size is listed for some rows: how often the clone was seen (once, few, many), or a class if it is expanded.

>.|TRBD2|TRBV19|TRBJ2-7
CASSIGTSGLLTQQYF
TGTGCCAGTAGTATCGGGACTAGCGGCCTATTGACCCAGCAGTACTTC
>.|.|TRBV7-9|TRBJ2-5
CASSLPIPLAGETQYF
TGTGCCAGCAGCTTACCGATTCCACTAGCTGGGGAGACCCAGTACTTC
>.|TRBD1|TRBV6-2/TRBV6-3|TRBJ2-5
CASRPLGQGQETQYF
TGTGCCAGCAGACCCCTCGGACAGGGCCAAGAGACCCAGTACTTC
>.|.|TRBV5-1|TRBJ1-4
CASSVGPSAEKLFF
TGCGCCAGCAGCGTGGGACCCTCAGCCGAAAAACTGTTTTTT
>few|.|TRBV12-3/TRBV12-4|TRBJ1-5
CASSLIQGWNNQPQHF
TGTGCCAGCAGTTTAATCCAGGGGTGGAACAATCAGCCCCAGCATTTT
>.|TRBD1|TRBV20-1|TRBJ2-2
CSARAIPGQGANGELFF
TGCAGTGCTAGAGCAATTCCGGGACAGGGGGCGAACGGGGAGCTGTTTTTT
>.|TRBD1|TRBV7-3|TRBJ2-3
CASSPSGTGALDTQYF
TGTGCCAGCAGCCCCAGCGGGACAGGGGCCCTGGATACGCAGTATTTT
>few|.|TRBV27|TRBJ2-7
CASSPRALTYEQYF
TGTGCCAGCAGTCCCAGGGCCCTCACCTACGAGCAGTACTTC
>many|.|TRBV7-6|TRBJ2-5
CASSLASGSKETQYF
TGTGCCAGCAGCTTAGCCTCAGGCAGTAAAGAGACCCAGTACTTC
>.|.|TRBV7-2|TRBJ1-1
CASSFQGTDPNTEAFF
TGTGCCAGCAGCTTCCAGGGTACGGACCCGAACACTGAAGCTTTCTTT
>few|.|TRBV20-1|TRBJ2-1
CSARDYLGKRDNEQFF
TGCAGTGCTAGAGATTATTTGGGAAAGCGGGACAATGAGCAGTTCTTC
>many|TRBD2|TRBV4-2|TRBJ2-3
CASSQEVLAGVEDTQYF
TGTGCCAGCAGCCAAGAGGTATTAGCGGGAGTTGAAGATACGCAGTATTTT
>.|TRBD2|TRBV4-1|TRBJ2-7
CASSQEIRAPSGSLIGVQYF
TGCGCCAGCAGCCAAGAGATAAGGGCTCCTAGCGGGAGTCTCATTGGGGTGCAGTACTTC
>few|.|TRBV10-1|TRBJ1-1
CASTRTLDTEAFF
TGCGCCAGCACCCGGACATTGGACACTGAAGCTTTCTTT
>few|.|TRBV5-1|TRBJ2-7
CASSLDDRRYDEQYF
TGCGCCAGCAGCTTGGATGACCGTCGGTATGACGAGCAGTACTTC
>.|TRBD1|TRBV12-3/TRBV12-4|TRBJ2-7
CASSWTGGYGQYF
TGTGCCAGCAGTTGGACAGGTGGATACGGGCAGTACTTC
>.|.|TRBV29-1|TRBJ2-3
CSAAGARGRTDTQYF
TGCAGCGCCGCGGGGGCGCGAGGCCGCACAGATACGCAGTATTTC
>many|.|TRBV28|TRBJ2-3
CASTGWEEDTQYF
TGTGCCAGCACGGGCTGGGAGGAAGATACGCAGTATTTT
>few|.|TRBV28|TRBJ2-1
CAGKGSNNEQFF
TGTGCCGGGAAAGGATCCAACAATGAGCAGTTCTTC
>few|TRBD2|TRBV11-2|TRBJ2-1
CASSLDGLAGYNEQFF
TGTGCCAGCAGCTTAGATGGACTAGCGGGTTACAATGAGCAGTTCTTC
>.|.|TRBV7-9|TRBJ2-7
CASSFGVALEDEQYF
TGTGCCAGCAGCTTTGGAGTAGCCCTGGAGGACGAGCAGTACTTC
>.|TRBD1|TRBV3-1|TRBJ2-1
CASSRLGQGERSEQFF
TGTGCCAGCAGCCGACTGGGACAGGGCGAGCGGAGTGAGCAGTTCTTC
>once|.|TRBV10-2|TRBJ2-2
CASGGGELFF
TGCGCCAGCGGGGGCGGGGAGCTGTTTTTT
>few|TRBD1|TRBV5-8|TRBJ2-1
CASSGGQGYNEQFF
TGTGCCAGCAGCGGGGGACAGGGTTACAATGAGCAGTTCTTC
>few|.|TRBV30|TRBJ2-7
CAWSIGTLAYEQYF
TGTGCCTGGAGTATCGGGACACTAGCCTACGAGCAGTACTTC
>few|TRBD2|TRBV20-1|TRBJ2-1
CSAGLAGGFNEQFF
TGCAGTGCTGGACTAGCGGGAGGTTTCAATGAGCAGTTCTTC
>few|.|TRBV7-9|TRBJ2-2
CASSLARNTNTGELFF
TGTGCCAGCAGCTTAGCCAGGAACACGAACACCGGGGAGCTGTTTTTT
>.|.|TRBV5-1|TRBJ2-6
CASSFGSHLDVLTF
TGCGCCAGCAGCTTCGGTTCCCACTTAGACGTCCTGACTTTC
>few|.|TRBV6-1|TRBJ1-1
CASSERGGISAFF
TGTGCCAGCAGTGAAAGAGGGGGGATTAGTGCTTTCTTT
>few|TRBD1|TRBV2|TRBJ2-1
CASSGTGTWNEQFF
TGTGCCAGCAGCGGGACAGGGACCTGGAATGAGCAGTTCTTC
>.|.|TRBV19|TRBJ2-4
CASYSDSKNIQYF
TGTGCCAGTTACTCGGACAGCAAAAACATTCAGTACTTC
>few|.|TRBV6-5|TRBJ1-6
CASSYGSGKSSNSPLHF
TGTGCCAGCAGTTACGGGTCAGGGAAAAGCTCGAATTCACCCCTCCACTTT
>.|.|TRBV4-1|TRBJ1-2
CASSLGRDRGDYGYTF
TGCGCCAGCAGCCTCGGAAGGGACCGAGGGGACTATGGCTACACCTTC
>.|TRBD1|TRBV12-3/TRBV12-4|TRBJ2-5
CASTPDREETQYF
TGTGCCAGCACCCCTGACAGGGAAGAGACCCAGTACTTC
>.|.|TRBV12-3/TRBV12-4|TRBJ1-1
CASSLDRATEAFF
TGTGCCAGCAGTTTAGACAGGGCAACTGAAGCTTTCTTT
>few|TRBD2|TRBV6-2/TRBV6-3|TRBJ2-7
CASSRRTSGYYEQYF
TGTGCCAGCAGTCGGCGGACTAGCGGTTACTACGAGCAGTACTTC
>.|TRBD1|TRBV27|TRBJ1-5
CASSPLSTGRNQPQHF
TGTGCCAGCAGTCCTTTATCGACAGGGAGGAATCAGCCCCAGCATTTT
>.|.|TRBV20-1|TRBJ1-1
CSARQQGHTEAFF
TGCAGTGCTAGGCAACAGGGCCACACTGAAGCTTTCTTT
>few|.|TRBV3-1|TRBJ1-1
CASREGRISNTEAFF
TGTGCCAGCAGGGAGGGTAGGATCTCGAACACTGAAGCTTTCTTT
>few|TRBD1|TRBV7-9|TRBJ2-2
CASSLSRDRWNAGELFF
TGTGCCAGCAGCCTTAGCCGGGACAGGTGGAACGCCGGGGAGCTGTTTTTT
>many|.|TRBV19|TRBJ2-7
CASSIAQGHEQYF
TGTGCCAGTAGTATAGCACAGGGCCACGAGCAGTACTTC
>.|.|TRBV5-1|TRBJ2-2
CASSLELSGELFF
TGCGCCAGCAGCTTGGAACTTTCCGGGGAGCTGTTTTTT
>many|.|TRBV7-9|TRBJ1-1
CASTLAGTEAFF
TGTGCCAGCACCCTCGCAGGTACTGAAGCTTTCTTT
>few|TRBD1|TRBV5-6|TRBJ2-2
CASSWVGTGNTGELFF
TGTGCCAGCAGCTGGGTCGGGACAGGGAACACCGGGGAGCTGTTTTTT
>.|.|TRBV10-3|TRBJ2-2
CAIKVQNTGELFF
TGTGCCATCAAAGTCCAGAACACCGGGGAGCTGTTTTTT
>few|TRBD1|TRBV7-2|TRBJ2-7
CASSQPGQIHYEQYF
TGTGCCAGCAGTCAACCGGGACAGATACACTACGAGCAGTACTTC